A single sample gave rise to the 5 T cell receptor beta chains below, sequenced in a study of human T cells and chemical hapten exposure. It was from unfractionated whole blood that total RNA was extracted. In TCRdb, the 5' RACE reads were re-called with MiXCR into one record per CDR3 protein. The profile covers about 81,000 distinct CDR3 sequences, with 6% to 8.5% appearing a single time and over 2% taken by the ten largest. Every receptor here comes from a male donor in good health.

This clonotype showed up many times. The chain is built from TRBV7-3 and TRBJ2-3, with 8 bases aligning to TRBD2. From germline, CDR1 is SGHTA and CDR2 FQGTGA. The length of the CDR3 is 15 residues. J lost 3 bases, V lost 7 bases, and 9 bases had no gene match. CDR3 amino acids: CASTSSGLATDTQYF. The CDR3 DNA follows: TGTGCCAGCACCTCCTCCGGACTAGCTACAGATACGCAGTATTTT.

This chain joins TRBV19 and TRBJ2-1; 12 positions agree with TRBD2. Germline V gene data show CDR1 as LNHDA and CDR2 as SQIVND (reference sequence). V lost 0 bases to trimming and J lost 8 bases; unmatched junction nucleotides: 8. The length of the CDR3 is 17 residues. The CDR3 nucleotides read TGTGCCAGTAGTATAGATCATAGACTAGCGGGAGTCCATGAGCAGTTCTTC. This encodes CASSIDHRLAGVHEQFF.

This clonotype was seen only a few times. The chain joins TRBV10-3 to TRBJ2-3; possible D gene TRBD2, 6 bases. Trimming shortened V by 2 bases and J by 4 bases, and 16 bases separated the two germline ends. Per the germline V gene, CDR1 is ENHRY and CDR2 is SYGVKD. The length of the CDR3 is 16 residues. CDR3 region: CAISEADGSMPDTQYF. The DNA of the CDR3 is TGTGCCATCAGTGAGGCGGACGGGAGTATGCCAGATACGCAGTATTTT.

This clonotype was picked up many times. This rearrangement joins TRBV14 to TRBJ2-1; TRBD2 matches 7 bases. The length of the CDR3 is 15 residues. With 0 bases clipped from V and 3 bases from J, the junction kept 2 bases outside the gene matches. Per germline, CDR1 SGHDN and CDR2 FVKESK. CDR3 protein: CASSQDGRHYNEQFF. CDR3 nucleotide sequence: TGTGCCAGCAGCCAAGACGGGAGGCACTACAATGAGCAGTTCTTC.

The chain recombines TRBV6-6 with TRBJ1-5, with 9 bases aligning to TRBD1. The CDR3 is made up of 15 amino acids. CDR1 is MNHNY, CDR2 SVGAGI, per germline (reference sequence). Trimming cost V 4 bases and J 4 bases; bases outside gene matches: 5. This CDR3 is CASSSRDRVNQPQHF. DNA of the CDR3: TGTGCCAGCAGTTCCCGGGACAGGGTTAATCAGCCCCAGCATTTT.